This T cell receptor beta chain was recorded in a study of naive and memory T cell subsets. As regards this clonotype: The antigen remains undetermined.

Four PCR rounds used nested alpha and beta constant region primers plus the SP2 primer. Alpha and beta constant region primers primed reverse transcription for blood and skin samples. TCRdb reprocessed the UMI-ligation and nested PCR reads via MiXCR and lists one record per CDR3 protein. The table shows around 30,000 distinct CDR3 sequences, with about 6.2% occurring only once. Whole-study findings and limits: Potentially, T cell activation and differentiation skew this RNA-based measurement. Tuberculin site TCR excess was interpreted as type IV hypersensitivity infiltration.

Described treatment: skin biopsy from PPD injection site in Mantoux-positive individual. A UMI-containing oligonucleotide was joined by 3' ligation to the TCR cDNA template. Individuals with a positive Mantoux test gave biopsies from PPD-injected skin. The starting material was skin, obtained from a tuberculin skin test site. The receptor comes from an adult in good health.

The CDR3 spells CASSPRGGTSTTEAFF. The CDR3 DNA follows: TGTGCCAGCAGTCCCCGCGGGGGGACCTCAACCACTGAAGCTTTCTTT. The rearrangement joins TRBV12-3 or TRBV12-4 to TRBJ1-1, with D possibly TRBD1 on 5 matching bases. The CDR3 covers 16 residues. Trimming removed 5 bases at V and 4 bases at J, with 20 bases between.